This T cell receptor beta chain was identified in a study of cytomegalovirus exposure and HLA in healthy donors. Across the study: When 398 donors were genotyped, about 86% of them were found to fall in the Caucasian-associated ancestry cluster.

This CDR3 has 16 residues. The germline V and J ends were trimmed by 1 base and 1 base, with 14 bases remaining between them. The germline gives CDR1 SGHNT, CDR2 YYREEE (reference sequence). This clone was recorded once. Its target is not known. Primers for the PCR totalled 60 Vbeta and 13 Jbeta. The data were produced by immunoSEQ multiplex PCR, yet TCRdb's version contains in-frame clones alone and is incomplete. The data show some 110,000 clones, roughly 71% seen once. Study-wide results and caveats: Later analysis reportedly placed an Asian-associated ancestry cluster below the roughly 640-donor mean in N-insertions. TCR beta chains numbering 164 were designated cytomegalovirus-associated.

The TCR comes from a woman aged 45-65 years in good health and CMV-seropositive. The sample consisted of PBMCs. This chain joins TRBV5-4 and TRBJ2-5; D ambiguous. CDR3 DNA sequence: TGTGCCAGCAGCTTGTGGGTGCTAGGCTTCCAAGAGACCCAGTACTTC. This sequence encodes CASSLWVLGFQETQYF.